Presented here are 20 T cell receptor beta chains from one specimen sequenced in a study of PD-L1 blockade in urothelial cancer (dated by TCRdb to about 2017). Receptor libraries were prepared by the immunoSEQ multiplex PCR assay. Held by TCRdb, this immuneACCESS table contains in-frame sequences only and omits some clones. Under half of the omission traces to an unresolved V gene where checked; the cause of the rest is unknown. For this sample the table gives tens of thousands of clones, of which roughly four fifths were detected only once. Under 8% of the sample is in the top ten clones. In the paper's terms, the time point label means: pretreatment peripheral blood. Material: PBMCs, obtained around atezolizumab (anti-PD-L1) treatment. The receptors shown here come from a man aged 55 to 69 with urothelial cancer.

The V and J genes are TRBV21-1 and TRBJ2-7; the DNA was not compared with TRBD1, the D call given in the table. TRBV21-1 is a documented pseudogene. The CDR3 has 14 amino acids. This CDR3 reads CASSMDRLTYEQYF. The CDR3 DNA follows: TGTGCCAGCAGCATGGACAGGTTGACCTACGAGCAGTACTTC.

The rearrangement uses TRBV30 and TRBJ1-5; TRBD1 aligns across 9 bases. The CDR3 runs 18 residues. The V segment lost 4 bases and the J segment 6 bases; nucleotides outside the gene matches: 19. The germline gives CDR1 GTSNPN, CDR2 SVGIG (reference sequence). The CDR3 nucleotides are TGTGCCTGGAAGAGGGACAGGGAGGTTGGTCCCGGAAGTCAGCCCCAGCATTTT. It translates to CAWKRDREVGPGSQPQHF. Filled out from reference TRBV30 and TRBJ1-5, the complete variable domain reads SQTIHQWPATLVQPVGSPLSLECTVEGTSNPNLYWYRQAAGRGLQLLFYSVGIGQISSEVPQNLSASRPQDRQFILSSKKLLLSDSGFYLCAWKRDREVGPGSQPQHFGDGTRLSIL.

This rearrangement joins TRBV4-2 to TRBJ2-5; TRBD1 matches at 7 bases. Trimming took 1 base from V and 0 from J; bases not matched to a gene: 5. The length of the CDR3 is 16 residues. Looked up from germline, CDR1 is LGHNA and CDR2 is YNFKEQ. The CDR3 protein is CASSQGTGADQETQYF. Here the CDR3 DNA reads TGTGCCAGCAGCCAAGGCACAGGGGCCGACCAAGAGACCCAGTACTTC.

V gene TRBV7-2 combines with J gene TRBJ1-6, with D possibly being TRBD1 (5 bases). V was shortened by 7 bases and J by 5 bases, with 18 bases between the two germline ends. In germline, CDR1 is SGHTA, CDR2 FQGNSA. The CDR3 loop spans 16 amino acids. The chain's CDR3 is CASNPFEDRNNSPLHF. The CDR3 coding sequence is TGTGCCAGCAATCCCTTCGAAGACAGAAATAATTCACCCCTCCACTTT.

The chain joins TRBV6-5 to TRBJ1-6; D gene ambiguous. The CDR3 has 15 residues. Germline assignment: CDR1 MNHEY and CDR2 SVGAGI. Trimming stripped 0 bases from V and 6 bases from J, with 9 bases between. As DNA, the CDR3 is TGTGCCAGCAGTTACTCGGCTCAGATTAATTCACCCCTCCACTTT. Translated: CASSYSAQINSPLHF.

The rearrangement links TRBV5-6 to TRBJ2-3; D perhaps matches TRBD1 (5 bases). The ends were cut back, 3 bases at V and 4 bases at J, with 18 bases in the middle. CDR1 SGHDT and CDR2 YYEEEE come from the germline V gene. The CDR3 has 16 amino acids. Here the CDR3 DNA reads TGTGCCAGCAGCTCTGTCGACACAGGTTGGGCAGATACGCAGTATTTT. This codes for CASSSVDTGWADTQYF.

J is TRBJ2-2 and V is TRBV13; TRBD2 matches at 9 bases. CDR3 length: 13 residues. CDR1 and CDR2 from the germline V gene are PRHDT and FYEKMQ (reference sequence). Germline trimming cut 8 bases from V and 6 bases from J; bases unmatched to any gene: 4. The CDR3 DNA follows: TGTGCCAGCCGCCTAGCGGGATCCGGGGAGCTGTTTTTT. This gives the protein CASRLAGSGELFF.

V gene TRBV19 combines with J gene TRBJ1-3; TRBD1 is a possible D gene (6 bases). The length of the CDR3 is 14 residues. Trimming left V 8 bases short and J 0 bases short, with 11 bases between. Germline V gene sequence: CDR1 LNHDA, CDR2 SQIVND (reference sequence). Written as DNA, the CDR3 is TGTGCCAGTGGGACAACGGTCTCTGGAAACACCATATATTTT. This gives the protein CASGTTVSGNTIYF.

The CDR3 bases are TGTGCCAGCAGGCTCAGGGCCGAGTATGGCTACACCTTC. Amino acids: CASRLRAEYGYTF. The chain combines TRBV2 with TRBJ1-2, with D maybe TRBD1 (5 bases). This CDR3 comprises 13 residues. Germline loops: CDR1 SNHLY, CDR2 FYNNEI. V shed 6 bases and J shed 5 bases, with 13 bases lying between them. Supplemented by reference TRBV2 and TRBJ1-2, the full variable domain reads EPEVTQTPSHQVTQMGQEVILRCVPISNHLYFYWYRQILGQKVEFLVSFYNNEISEKSEIFDDQFSVERPDGSNFTLKIRSTKLEDSAMYFCASRLRAEYGYTFGSGTRLTVV.

The chain combines TRBV25-1 with TRBJ2-5; D is uncertain. The germline V gene encodes CDR1 MGHDK and CDR2 SYGVNS. This CDR3 is built from 15 residues. The V end was cut by 5 bases, the J end by 7 bases, with 20 bases between. The CDR3 DNA reads as TGTGCCAGCAGTCCCCGCGTCTACTATTTGGGGACCCAGTACTTC. Translating it yields CASSPRVYYLGTQYF.

This clone was found once. V usage is TRBV4-1 and J usage is TRBJ2-7; 11 bases fit TRBD1. Germline-derived CDR1 and CDR2 are MGHRA and YSYEKL. This CDR3 contains 15 residues. The V segment lost 2 bases and the J segment 3 bases; nucleotides outside the gene matches: 3. The CDR3 loop is CASSQSGTGGYEQYF. CDR3 nucleotides: TGCGCCAGCAGCCAATCCGGGACAGGGGGCTACGAGCAGTACTTC.

The chain combines TRBV7-9 with TRBJ2-5; D call uncertain. From germline, CDR1 is SEHNR and CDR2 FQNEAQ (reference sequence). Trimming removed 5 bases from V and 2 bases from J, with 15 bases in between. The CDR3 is 15 residues long. The CDR3 region is CASSHQRRAQETQYF. As DNA, the CDR3 is TGTGCCAGCAGCCACCAACGCCGAGCGCAAGAGACCCAGTACTTC.

This clone was recorded once. This sequence joins TRBV23-1 and TRBJ2-1; maybe TRBD2 (7 bases). TRBV23-1 is an ORF, with its function uncertain. The CDR3 sequence is 18 residues long. Trimming took off 0 bases at V and 5 bases at J, with 20 bases between the two ends. CDR3 protein: CASSQSTYGGRADNEQFF. In nucleotides, the CDR3 is TGCGCCAGCAGTCAATCGACCTACGGGGGGCGAGCGGACAATGAGCAGTTCTTC.

V and J are TRBV5-5 and TRBJ2-7; maybe TRBD2 (7 bases). V was trimmed by 2 bases and J by 4 bases, leaving 19 bases between them. The CDR3 is 16 residues long. Germline lookup yields CDR1 SGHKS and CDR2 YYEKEE (reference sequence). The chain's CDR3 is CASSFTLRGAPYEQYF. In nucleotides, the CDR3 is TGTGCCAGCAGCTTTACCCTTCGGGGGGCCCCTTACGAGCAGTACTTC.

The V and J genes are TRBV19 and TRBJ1-1; D may be TRBD1 (5 bases). The CDR3 length is 14 residues. V lost 3 bases, J lost 2 bases, and 10 bases lay in between. CDR1 and CDR2 from the germline V gene are LNHDA and SQIVND (reference sequence). The CDR3 loop is CASSMGLTNTEAFF. CDR3 DNA sequence: TGTGCCAGTAGTATGGGACTTACAAACACTGAAGCTTTCTTT.

The rearrangement joins TRBV5-1 to TRBJ2-5; tentative D call: TRBD2 (7 bases). Between the trimmed V and J ends, which lost 6 bases and 1 base, there was a span of 16 bases. The CDR3 contains 15 residues. CDR1 and CDR2 (germline): SGHRS, YFSETQ. The CDR3 region is CASTEGGAGQETQYF. The CDR3 coding sequence is TGCGCCAGCACTGAAGGGGGGGCAGGCCAAGAGACCCAGTACTTC.

The rearrangement joins TRBV5-1 to TRBJ2-7; TRBD2 matches at 7 bases. This CDR3 is built from 14 residues. The germline gives CDR1 SGHRS, CDR2 YFSETQ. Trimming cost V 2 bases and J 4 bases; bases outside gene matches: 6. The DNA for the CDR3 is TGCGCCAGCAGCTTCCACAGCGGGGCATACGAGCAGTACTTC. Its protein product is CASSFHSGAYEQYF.

This chain links TRBV5-4 with TRBJ2-2; D unresolved. Per the germline V gene, CDR1 is SGHNT and CDR2 is YYREEE (reference sequence). This CDR3 comprises 12 residues. V was cut by 9 bases and J by 3 bases, with 9 bases left in between. CDR3 residues: CANLADTGELFF. The CDR3, as DNA: TGTGCCAACCTCGCGGACACCGGGGAGCTGTTTTTT.

This clone turned up a few times. V gene TRBV5-1 combines with J gene TRBJ2-5, with D possibly TRBD2 on 5 matching bases. Germline CDR1 is SGHRS and CDR2 is YFSETQ. CDR3 length equals 14 residues. Trimming removed 4 bases from V and 0 bases from J, with 10 bases in between. CDR3 residues: CASSPPGYQETQYF. CDR3 in DNA: TGCGCCAGCAGCCCGCCGGGATACCAAGAGACCCAGTACTTC.

This clone was seen more than once but under ten times. V is TRBV11-3 and J is TRBJ2-3; possibly TRBD2 for D (6 bases). Trimming shortened V by 2 bases and J by 4 bases, and 7 bases separated the two germline ends. The germline V gene encodes CDR1 SGHNT and CDR2 YENEEA. There are 13 residues in the CDR3. The CDR3 coding sequence is TGTGCCAGCAGCTTAAGCGGGTCAGATACGCAGTATTTT. This sequence encodes CASSLSGSDTQYF.